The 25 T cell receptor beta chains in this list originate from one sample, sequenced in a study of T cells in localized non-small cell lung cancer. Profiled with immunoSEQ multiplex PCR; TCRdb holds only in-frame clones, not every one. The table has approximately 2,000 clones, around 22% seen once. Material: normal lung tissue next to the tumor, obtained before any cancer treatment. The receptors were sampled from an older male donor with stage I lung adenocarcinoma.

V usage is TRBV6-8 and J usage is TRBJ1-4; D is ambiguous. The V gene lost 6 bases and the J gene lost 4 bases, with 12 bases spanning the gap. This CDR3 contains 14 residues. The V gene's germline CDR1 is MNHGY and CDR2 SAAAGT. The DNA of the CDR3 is TGTGCCAGCAGCGGACCGGGGAGTAATGAAAAACTGTTTTTT. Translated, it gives CASSGPGSNEKLFF.

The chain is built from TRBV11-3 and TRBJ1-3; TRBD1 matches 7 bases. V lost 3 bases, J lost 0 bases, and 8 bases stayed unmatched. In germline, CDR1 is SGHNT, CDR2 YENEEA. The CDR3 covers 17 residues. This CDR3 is CASSLSTGQSSGNTIYF. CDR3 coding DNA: TGTGCCAGCAGCTTGAGTACGGGACAGAGCTCTGGAAACACCATATATTTT.

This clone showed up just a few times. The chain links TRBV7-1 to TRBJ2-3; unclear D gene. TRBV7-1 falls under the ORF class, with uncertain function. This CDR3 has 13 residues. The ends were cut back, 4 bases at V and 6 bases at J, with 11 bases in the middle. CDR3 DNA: TGTGCCAGCAGCTTATGGGTGCGGGATACGCAGTATTTT. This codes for CASSLWVRDTQYF.

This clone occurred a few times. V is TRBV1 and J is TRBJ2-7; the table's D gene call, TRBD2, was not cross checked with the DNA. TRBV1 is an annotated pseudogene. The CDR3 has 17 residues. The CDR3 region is CTSSQEDGGLCSYEQYF. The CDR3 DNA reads TGCACCAGCAGCCAAGAAGATGGGGGACTTTGCTCCTACGAGCAGTACTTC.

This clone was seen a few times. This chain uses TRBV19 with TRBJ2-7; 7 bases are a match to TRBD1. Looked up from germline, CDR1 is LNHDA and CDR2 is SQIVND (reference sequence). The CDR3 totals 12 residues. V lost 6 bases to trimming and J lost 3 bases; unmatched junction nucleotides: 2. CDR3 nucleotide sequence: TGTGCCAGTAGCCGGGACAGCTACGAGCAGTACTTC. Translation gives CASSRDSYEQYF.

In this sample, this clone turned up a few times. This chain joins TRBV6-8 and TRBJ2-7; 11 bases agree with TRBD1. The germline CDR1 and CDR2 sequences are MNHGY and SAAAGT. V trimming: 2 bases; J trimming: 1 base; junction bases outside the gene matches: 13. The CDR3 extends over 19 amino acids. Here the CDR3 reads CASSYLGTGGSSGSYEQYF. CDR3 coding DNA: TGTGCCAGCAGTTACCTCGGGACAGGGGGTTCTAGCGGGTCCTACGAGCAGTACTTC.

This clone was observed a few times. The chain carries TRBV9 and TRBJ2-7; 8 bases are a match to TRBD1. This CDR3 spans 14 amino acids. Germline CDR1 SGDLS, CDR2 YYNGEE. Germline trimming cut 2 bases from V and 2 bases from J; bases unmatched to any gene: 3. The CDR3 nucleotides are TGTGCCAGCAGCGTGGGACAGGCTACCTACGAGCAGTACTTC. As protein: CASSVGQATYEQYF.

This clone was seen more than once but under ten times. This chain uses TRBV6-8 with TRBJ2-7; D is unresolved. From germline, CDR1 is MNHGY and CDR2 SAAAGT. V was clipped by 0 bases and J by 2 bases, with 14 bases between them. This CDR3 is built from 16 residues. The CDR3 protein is CASSYSGTESTYEQYF. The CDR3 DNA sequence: TGTGCCAGCAGTTACTCGGGAACAGAGTCGACCTACGAGCAGTACTTC.

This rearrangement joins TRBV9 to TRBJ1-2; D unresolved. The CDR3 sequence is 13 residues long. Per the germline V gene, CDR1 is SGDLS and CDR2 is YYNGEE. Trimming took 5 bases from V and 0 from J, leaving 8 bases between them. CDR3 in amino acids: CASSQPPNYGYTF. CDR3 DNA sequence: TGTGCCAGCAGTCAGCCGCCTAACTATGGCTACACCTTC.

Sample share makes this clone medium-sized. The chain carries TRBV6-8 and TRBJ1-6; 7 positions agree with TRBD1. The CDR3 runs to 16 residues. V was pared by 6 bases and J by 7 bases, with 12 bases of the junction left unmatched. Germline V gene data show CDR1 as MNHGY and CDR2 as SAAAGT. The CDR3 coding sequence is TGTGCCAGCAGGACCACCGGGACAGAAAAAAATTCACCCCTCCACTTT. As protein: CASRTTGTEKNSPLHF.

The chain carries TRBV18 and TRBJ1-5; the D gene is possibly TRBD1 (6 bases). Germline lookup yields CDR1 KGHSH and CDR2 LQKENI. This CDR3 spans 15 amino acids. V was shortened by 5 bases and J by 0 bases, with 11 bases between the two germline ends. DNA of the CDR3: TGTGCCAGCTCAACAGGGTTCGTTAGCAATCAGCCCCAGCATTTT. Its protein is CASSTGFVSNQPQHF.

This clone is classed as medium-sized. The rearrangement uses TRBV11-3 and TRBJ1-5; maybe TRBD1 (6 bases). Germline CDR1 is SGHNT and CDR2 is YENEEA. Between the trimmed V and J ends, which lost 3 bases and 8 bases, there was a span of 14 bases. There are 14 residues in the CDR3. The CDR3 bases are TGTGCCAGCAGCTTGGCCCCAGGGGATAAGCCCCAGCATTTT. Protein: CASSLAPGDKPQHF.

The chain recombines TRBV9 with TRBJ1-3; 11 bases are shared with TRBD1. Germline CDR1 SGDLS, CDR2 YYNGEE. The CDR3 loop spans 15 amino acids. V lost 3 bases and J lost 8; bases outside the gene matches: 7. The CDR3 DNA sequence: TGTGCCAGCAGCGAGGGACAGGGGGTTGAGTACACCATATATTTT. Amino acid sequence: CASSEGQGVEYTIYF.

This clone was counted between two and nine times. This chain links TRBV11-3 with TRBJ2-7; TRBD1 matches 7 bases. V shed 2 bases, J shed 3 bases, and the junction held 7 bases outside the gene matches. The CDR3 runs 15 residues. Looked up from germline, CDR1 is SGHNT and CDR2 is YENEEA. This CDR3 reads CASSLKTGNLYEQYF. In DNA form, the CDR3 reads TGTGCCAGCAGCTTAAAGACAGGGAATCTCTACGAGCAGTACTTC.

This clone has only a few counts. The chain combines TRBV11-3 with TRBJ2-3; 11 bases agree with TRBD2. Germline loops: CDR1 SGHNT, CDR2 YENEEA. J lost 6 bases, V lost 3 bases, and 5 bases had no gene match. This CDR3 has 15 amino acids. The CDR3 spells CASSFLAGGGDTQYF. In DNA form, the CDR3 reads TGTGCCAGCAGCTTTCTAGCGGGGGGAGGGGATACGCAGTATTTT.

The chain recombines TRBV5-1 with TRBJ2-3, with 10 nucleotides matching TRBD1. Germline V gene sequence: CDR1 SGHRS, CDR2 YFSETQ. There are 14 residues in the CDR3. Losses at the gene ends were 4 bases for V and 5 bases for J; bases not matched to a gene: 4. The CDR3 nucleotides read TGCGCCAGCAGCCCCGGGACAGGGGTAGATACGCAGTATTTT. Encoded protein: CASSPGTGVDTQYF.

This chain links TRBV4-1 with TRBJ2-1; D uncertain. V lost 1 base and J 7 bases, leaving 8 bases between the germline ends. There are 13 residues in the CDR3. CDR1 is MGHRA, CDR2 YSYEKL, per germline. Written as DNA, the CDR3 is TGCGCCAGCAGCCAAGTTTTGGGGAATGAGCAGTTCTTC. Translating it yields CASSQVLGNEQFF.

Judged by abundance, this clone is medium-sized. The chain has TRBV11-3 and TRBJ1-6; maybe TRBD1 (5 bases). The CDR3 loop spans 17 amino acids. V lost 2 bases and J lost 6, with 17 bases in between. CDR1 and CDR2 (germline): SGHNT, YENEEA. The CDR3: CASSLLRVGALNSPLHF. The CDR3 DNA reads TGTGCCAGCAGCTTACTAAGGGTCGGGGCCCTTAATTCACCCCTCCACTTT.

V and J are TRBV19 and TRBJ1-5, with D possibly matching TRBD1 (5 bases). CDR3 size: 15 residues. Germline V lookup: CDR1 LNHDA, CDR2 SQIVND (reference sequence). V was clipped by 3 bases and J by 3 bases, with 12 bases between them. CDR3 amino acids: CASSIAWDFNQPQHF. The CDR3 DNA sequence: TGTGCCAGTAGTATTGCGTGGGACTTCAATCAGCCCCAGCATTTT.

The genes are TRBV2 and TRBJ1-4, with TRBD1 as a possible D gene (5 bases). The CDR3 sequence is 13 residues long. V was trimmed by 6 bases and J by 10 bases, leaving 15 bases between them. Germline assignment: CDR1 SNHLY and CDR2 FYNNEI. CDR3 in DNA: TGTGCCAGCAGGGCGACGGGGGGAGGAAAACTGTTTTTT. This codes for CASRATGGGKLFF.

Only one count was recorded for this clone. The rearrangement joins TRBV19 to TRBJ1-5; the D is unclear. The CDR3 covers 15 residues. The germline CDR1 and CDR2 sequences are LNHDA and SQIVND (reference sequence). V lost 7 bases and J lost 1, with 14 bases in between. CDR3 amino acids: CASTDIIRSNQPQHF. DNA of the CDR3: TGTGCCAGTACCGATATAATAAGGAGCAATCAGCCCCAGCATTTT.

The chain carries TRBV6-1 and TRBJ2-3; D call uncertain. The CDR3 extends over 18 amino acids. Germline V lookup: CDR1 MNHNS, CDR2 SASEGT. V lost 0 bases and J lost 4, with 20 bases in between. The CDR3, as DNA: TGTGCCAGCAGTGAAGCGATTCTAGTAAATACCGTAGCAGATACGCAGTATTTT. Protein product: CASSEAILVNTVADTQYF.

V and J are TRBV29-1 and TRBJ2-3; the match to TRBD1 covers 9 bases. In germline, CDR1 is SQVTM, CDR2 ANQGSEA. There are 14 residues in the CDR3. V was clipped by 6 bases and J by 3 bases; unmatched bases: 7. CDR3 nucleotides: TGCAGCGTGTCGGGACAGGGCCAGACAGATACGCAGTATTTT. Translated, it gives CSVSGQGQTDTQYF.

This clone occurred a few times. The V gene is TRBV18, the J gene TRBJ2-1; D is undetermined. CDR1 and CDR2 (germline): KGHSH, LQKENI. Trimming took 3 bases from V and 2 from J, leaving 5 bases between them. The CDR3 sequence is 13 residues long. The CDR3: CASSPRTYNEQFF. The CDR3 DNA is TGTGCCAGCTCACCGAGGACCTACAATGAGCAGTTCTTC.

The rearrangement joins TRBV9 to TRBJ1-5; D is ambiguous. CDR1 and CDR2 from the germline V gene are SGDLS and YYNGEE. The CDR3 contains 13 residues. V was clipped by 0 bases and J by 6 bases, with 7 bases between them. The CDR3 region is CASSVDQGQPQHF. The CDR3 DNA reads TGTGCCAGCAGCGTAGATCAAGGTCAGCCCCAGCATTTT.